Listed here are 11 T cell receptor beta chains from one sample, sequenced in a study of blood T cell repertoires in COVID-19. Some clones are missing from TCRdb's copy, which holds only in-frame ones; the method was immunoSEQ multiplex PCR. Here the sample spans 150,000 to 200,000 clones, about 87% being singletons. Sequenced: peripheral blood. The receptors derive from a woman younger than 45 with acute or convalescent COVID-19.

This clone was recorded a few times. The chain couples TRBV6-6 to TRBJ1-5; no definite D call. Germline values: CDR1 MNHNY, CDR2 SVGAGI (reference sequence). V was shortened by 7 bases and J by 3 bases, with 10 bases between the two germline ends. CDR3 length: 13 residues. Here the CDR3 reads CASNSRDNQPQHF. The CDR3 region has the DNA TGTGCCAGCAATTCGCGTGACAATCAGCCCCAGCATTTT.

The rearrangement uses TRBV18 and TRBJ1-2, with D perhaps TRBD1 (6 bases). This CDR3 is built from 13 residues. V lost 2 bases and J 4 bases, leaving 8 bases between the germline ends. Germline V gene sequence: CDR1 KGHSH, CDR2 LQKENI. The CDR3 nucleotides are TGTGCCAGCTCACCAGAGACAGGCTATGGCTACACCTTC. Amino acid sequence: CASSPETGYGYTF.

V usage is TRBV20-1 and J usage is TRBJ1-5, with 7 bases fitting TRBD1. The CDR3 length is 15 residues. Germline CDR1 reads DFQATT; CDR2 reads SNEGSKA (reference sequence). Losses at the gene ends were 3 bases for V and 5 bases for J; bases not matched to a gene: 10. CDR3 protein: CSASFRGPPDQPQHF. In nucleotides, the CDR3 is TGCAGTGCTAGTTTTAGGGGGCCGCCCGATCAGCCCCAGCATTTT.

As regards this clone: Within the sample, other DNA sequences also encode this same CDR3. The rearrangement uses TRBV9 and TRBJ2-3; possible D gene TRBD2, 5 bases. Germline assignment: CDR1 SGDLS and CDR2 YYNGEE. Trimming stripped 0 bases from V and 6 bases from J, with 8 bases between. CDR3 size: 13 residues. The CDR3: CASSVEGADTQYF. The CDR3 DNA is TGTGCCAGCAGCGTAGAGGGAGCGGATACGCAGTATTTT.

The genes are TRBV19 and TRBJ2-2, with 9 bases fitting TRBD2. The ends lost 7 bases at V and 7 bases at J; junction bases unmatched: 10. The length of the CDR3 is 15 residues. Germline V gene sequence: CDR1 LNHDA, CDR2 SQIVND (reference sequence). CDR3 coding DNA: TGTGCCAGTAATCGGGTAGCGGGAGTCGGCGGGGAGCTGTTTTTT. Its protein is CASNRVAGVGGELFF.

This rearrangement joins TRBV7-9 to TRBJ1-2; weak D call: TRBD1 (5 bases). The CDR3 totals 16 residues. The germline V gene has CDR1 SEHNR and CDR2 FQNEAQ (reference sequence). V shed 4 bases and J shed 3 bases, with 18 bases lying between them. CDR3 region: CASSSTGGRGDYGYTF. For the CDR3, the DNA is TGTGCCAGCAGCTCAACCGGGGGACGGGGCGACTATGGCTACACCTTC.

This rearrangement joins TRBV15 to TRBJ2-3, with a weak D call TRBD2 (5 bases). The CDR3 consists of 15 residues. V was pared by 3 bases and J by 3 bases, with 13 bases between. CDR1 and CDR2 (germline): LNHNV, YYDKDF (reference sequence). CDR3 region: CATSSQREWTDTQYF. The DNA for the CDR3 is TGTGCCACCAGCAGTCAGAGGGAGTGGACAGATACGCAGTATTTT.

In this sample, this clone turned up once. The chain uses TRBV7-2 and TRBJ2-7, with a weak D call TRBD2 (5 bases). V gave up 1 base and J gave up 3 bases, with 10 bases separating them. CDR3 length: 14 residues. Germline loops: CDR1 SGHTA, CDR2 FQGNSA. The CDR3: CASSLGGMFYEQYF. The DNA of the CDR3 is TGTGCCAGCAGCTTAGGAGGGATGTTCTACGAGCAGTACTTC. The entire variable domain, with the rest obtained from reference TRBV7-2 and TRBJ2-7, is as follows: GAGVSQSPSNKVTEKGKDVELRCDPISGHTALYWYRQSLGQGLEFLIYFQGNSAPDKSGLPSDRFSAERTGGSVSTLTIQRTQQEDSAVYLCASSLGGMFYEQYFGPGTRLTVT.

This chain connects TRBV2 to TRBJ1-1, with D possibly matching TRBD1 (6 bases). The CDR3 is 13 residues long. The ends were cut back, 6 bases at V and 5 bases at J, with 13 bases in the middle. Germline values: CDR1 SNHLY, CDR2 FYNNEI. DNA of the CDR3: TGTGCCAGCAGCGCGGACAGCAGGACTGAAGCTTTCTTT. Protein product: CASSADSRTEAFF.

This chain uses TRBV28 with TRBJ2-3, with D uncertain. Germline V gives CDR1 MDHEN, CDR2 SYDVKM. This CDR3 is 17 amino acids long. V was cut by 1 base and J by 0 bases, with 14 bases left in between. The CDR3 is CASSLSLTGTSTDTQYF. Here the CDR3 DNA reads TGTGCCAGCAGTTTATCCCTCACCGGTACTAGCACAGATACGCAGTATTTT.

The rearrangement uses TRBV28 and TRBJ1-3; D not resolved. Trimming stripped 7 bases from V and 0 bases from J, with 4 bases between. Germline V CDR1 and CDR2: MDHEN, SYDVKM. The CDR3 covers 12 residues. CDR3 protein: CASTLSGNTIYF. DNA for the CDR3: TGTGCCAGCACTCTCTCTGGAAACACCATATATTTT.